This TCR beta chain was recorded in a study of neurological immune-mediated disorders. Whole-study context: Multiple sclerosis patients numbering approximately 34 comprised some 31 relapsing-remitting and 3 secondary progressive patients.

The method for making cDNA was 5'RACE, and it used 10-nucleotide random UMIs. TCRdb ran MiXCR on the 5' RACE reads and lists one entry per CDR3 protein. The sample gives some 57,000 distinct CDR3 sequences, roughly 3.5% of which show up once; 6% to 8.5% is in the top ten. Unsorted libraries were generated from 2 million PBMCs. These cells had been stored in RNAlater at -80 C. The specimen was PBMCs. The origin of this receptor is a woman aged 60 to 75 with multiple sclerosis.

The CDR3: CASSPRGHEQYF. Written as DNA, the CDR3 is TGTGCCAGCTCCCCTAGGGGCCACGAGCAGTACTTC. The chain carries TRBV18 and TRBJ2-7; possible D gene TRBD1, 5 bases. Per germline, CDR1 KGHSH and CDR2 LQKENI. Deletions cut 6 bases from V and 5 bases from J, with 11 bases between. The CDR3 has 12 residues.